This TCR beta chain derives from a study of T cell responses to AZD1222 COVID-19 vaccine. Study results and caveats: Spike-specific TCR depth and breadth grew after two AZD1222 doses.

Only in-frame clones appear in the TCRdb table, and some are missing; sequencing was by immunoSEQ multiplex PCR. The table lists around 200,000 clones, approximately 90% of them singletons. About this clone itself: The target antigen is unknown.

The CDR3 is 14 amino acids. Germline CDR1 MNHNS, CDR2 SASEGT. V was trimmed by 1 base and J by 5 bases, leaving 11 bases between them. Sequences were derived from peripheral blood, sampled on day 0 of AZD1222 vaccination. The clonotype comes from an adult in good health. This chain uses TRBV6-1 with TRBJ2-5; D gene unclear. This chain's CDR3 is CASSEGERVETQYF. CDR3 sequence (DNA): TGTGCCAGCAGTGAAGGGGAAAGGGTCGAGACCCAGTACTTC.